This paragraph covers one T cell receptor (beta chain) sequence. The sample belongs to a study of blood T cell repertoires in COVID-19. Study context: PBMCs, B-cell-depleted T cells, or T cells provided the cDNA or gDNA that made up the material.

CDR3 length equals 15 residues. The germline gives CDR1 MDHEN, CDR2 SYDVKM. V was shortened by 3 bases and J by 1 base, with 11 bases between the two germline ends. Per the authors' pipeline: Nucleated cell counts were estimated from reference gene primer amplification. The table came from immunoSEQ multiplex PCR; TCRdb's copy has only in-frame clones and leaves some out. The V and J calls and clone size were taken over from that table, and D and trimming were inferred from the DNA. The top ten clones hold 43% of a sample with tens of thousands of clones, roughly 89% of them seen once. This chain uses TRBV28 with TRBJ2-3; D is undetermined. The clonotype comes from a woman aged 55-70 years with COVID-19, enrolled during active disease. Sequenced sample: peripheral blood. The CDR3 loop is CASSLVSAGTDTQYF. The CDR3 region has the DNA TGTGCCAGCAGTTTGGTAAGCGCGGGCACAGATACGCAGTATTTT.